The next 31 T cell receptor beta chains were all read from a single sample in a study of early T cells in non-severe SARS-CoV-2 infection. TCRdb re-called the 5' RACE reads with MiXCR, one entry per CDR3 protein. The repertoire includes more than 85,000 distinct CDR3 sequences, roughly 12% of them detected once, and approximately 3.8% sits in the top ten. This sample comprised whole blood, obtained at baseline. The receptor set was obtained from an adult who was a healthcare worker with PCR-confirmed SARS-CoV-2 infection or an uninfected control (not recorded which).

This clonotype came up a few times. This chain connects TRBV5-1 to TRBJ2-3, with 12 bases fitting TRBD2. From germline, CDR1 is SGHRS and CDR2 YFSETQ. The trim removed 2 bases at V and 0 bases at J, leaving 4 bases unmatched. The CDR3 consists of 17 residues. The DNA for the CDR3 is TGCGCCAGCAGCTTCCGACTAGCGGGGGCTAGCACAGATACGCAGTATTTT. Translation gives CASSFRLAGASTDTQYF.

The V call is TRBV9, the J call TRBJ2-3, with 9 positions matching TRBD2. This CDR3 has 18 residues. V shed 5 bases, J shed 0 bases, and the junction held 13 bases outside the gene matches. Per germline, CDR1 SGDLS and CDR2 YYNGEE. The CDR3 region has the DNA TGTGCCAGCAGTAAAATGGCGGGAGGGACGGCGAGCACAGATACGCAGTATTTT. It codes for CASSKMAGGTASTDTQYF.

The chain employs TRBV12-3 or TRBV12-4 and TRBJ1-2, with 8 positions matching TRBD1. V was clipped by 6 bases and J by 0 bases; unmatched bases: 3. There are 14 residues in the CDR3. This CDR3 is CASRTGEANYGYTF. CDR3 in DNA: TGTGCCAGCAGGACAGGGGAAGCTAACTATGGCTACACCTTC.

This clonotype was counted only a few times. DNA of the CDR3: TGTGCCAGCAGCTTGGGACGAGGAGGCACTGAAGCTTTCTTT. It specifies CASSLGRGGTEAFF. The rearrangement joins TRBV7-6 to TRBJ1-1; D may be TRBD1 (5 bases). The V end lost 3 bases, the J end lost 4 bases, and 12 bases lay between the germline ends. Per germline, CDR1 SGHVS and CDR2 FNYEAQ. The CDR3 runs 14 residues.

This clonotype turned up a few times. The chain employs TRBV29-1 and TRBJ1-2, with 8 bases identical to TRBD1. The CDR3 extends over 11 amino acids. Unmatched junction bases numbered 1, after V lost 6 bases and J lost 4 bases. The germline V gene encodes CDR1 SQVTM and CDR2 ANQGSEA. CDR3 in amino acids: CSVGTGYGYTF. The DNA of the CDR3 is TGCAGCGTAGGGACAGGCTATGGCTACACCTTC.

This clonotype occurred a few times. The V gene is TRBV28, the J gene TRBJ1-3; no clear D gene. This CDR3 is 13 amino acids long. Trimming removed 7 bases from V and 4 bases from J, with 11 bases in between. Germline values: CDR1 MDHEN, CDR2 SYDVKM. CDR3 nucleotides: TGTGCCAGCATCCGGCAGGTCGGAAACACCATATATTTT. Its translation is CASIRQVGNTIYF.

This clonotype was counted many times. The chain employs TRBV29-1 and TRBJ2-5, with TRBD2 matching over 9 bases. J was trimmed by 5 bases and V by 3 bases; bases with no gene match: 7. The CDR3 contains 14 residues. Germline V gene data show CDR1 as SQVTM and CDR2 as ANQGSEA. The CDR3 reads CSVDSAGGVETQYF. CDR3 in DNA: TGCAGCGTTGATTCAGCGGGAGGAGTGGAGACCCAGTACTTC.

The chain combines TRBV7-9 with TRBJ2-1; D is perhaps TRBD1 or TRBD2 (5 bases each). Trimming took 5 bases from V and 0 from J, leaving 11 bases between them. The CDR3 totals 15 residues. Germline V gives CDR1 SEHNR, CDR2 FQNEAQ (reference sequence). Here the CDR3 reads CASSRDRSSYNEQFF. The CDR3 nucleotides read TGTGCCAGCAGCCGGGACCGCAGCTCCTACAATGAGCAGTTCTTC. Looking up the rest from reference TRBV7-9 and TRBJ2-1 gives the full variable domain: DTGVSQNPRHKITKRGQNVTFRCDPISEHNRLYWYRQTLGQGPEFLTYFQNEAQLEKSRLLSDRFSAERPKGSFSTLEIQRTEQGDSAMYLCASSRDRSSYNEQFFGPGTRLTVL.

V and J are TRBV29-1 and TRBJ2-6, with TRBD1 as a possible D gene (6 bases). The CDR3 contains 14 residues. The germline V and J ends were trimmed by 4 bases and 1 base, with 8 bases remaining between them. CDR1 and CDR2 (germline): SQVTM, ANQGSEA. The CDR3 DNA follows: TGCAGCGTTGGCAGGGGATCTGGGGCCAACGTCCTGACTTTC. Amino acids: CSVGRGSGANVLTF.

This clonotype was detected ten times or more. The chain carries TRBV7-2 and TRBJ1-1; 9 bases match TRBD1. V lost 5 bases to trimming and J lost 10 bases; unmatched junction nucleotides: 11. This CDR3 has 14 amino acids. Per the germline V gene, CDR1 is SGHTA and CDR2 is FQGNSA. The CDR3 nucleotides read TGTGCCAGCAGCGAGAGGACAGGGGTACGAGGAGCTTTCTTT. Amino acids: CASSERTGVRGAFF.

This clonotype was counted only a few times. The chain has TRBV29-1 and TRBJ2-5, with D possibly being TRBD1 or TRBD2 (6 bases each). V lost 8 bases and J lost 1, with 14 bases in between. Germline CDR1 SQVTM, CDR2 ANQGSEA. CDR3 size: 13 residues. The DNA of the CDR3 is TGCAGCTCCGGGGGCCTATTCCAAGAGACCCAGTACTTC. Protein sequence: CSSGGLFQETQYF.

The chain employs TRBV6-1 and TRBJ2-7; TRBD1 aligns across 8 bases. This CDR3 contains 14 residues. CDR1 and CDR2 (germline): MNHNS, SASEGT. J was trimmed by 3 bases and V by 7 bases; bases with no gene match: 8. The CDR3 here is CASNRQGIYYEQYF. CDR3 coding DNA: TGTGCCAGCAACAGACAGGGGATTTACTACGAGCAGTACTTC.

The genes are TRBV20-1 and TRBJ1-2; D remains unclear. The ends were cut back, 6 bases at V and 0 bases at J, with 8 bases in the middle. From germline, CDR1 is DFQATT and CDR2 SNEGSKA (reference sequence). The CDR3 is made up of 12 amino acids. Here the CDR3 DNA reads TGCAGTGCCACGACCGCTAACTATGGCTACACCTTC. It encodes CSATTANYGYTF.

V gene TRBV4-1 combines with J gene TRBJ2-7; D is unresolved. With 0 bases removed from V and 5 bases from J, the gap between germline ends came to 5 bases. Germline CDR1 reads MGHRA; CDR2 reads YSYEKL. This CDR3 is 12 amino acids long. The CDR3 here is CASSQEDNEQYF. The CDR3 DNA reads TGCGCCAGCAGCCAAGAGGATAACGAGCAGTACTTC.

The rearrangement joins TRBV3-1 to TRBJ1-2; D not certain. CDR1 and CDR2 (germline): LGHDT, YNNKEL (reference sequence). The germline V and J ends were trimmed by 0 bases and 7 bases, with 9 bases remaining between them. The CDR3 is 13 residues long. This CDR3 reads CASSQDQGRGYTF. CDR3 nucleotides: TGTGCCAGCAGCCAAGATCAAGGTCGTGGCTACACCTTC.

This clonotype appeared a few times. The chain employs TRBV5-1 and TRBJ1-4; no firm D call. The CDR3 contains 14 residues. Germline V gene data show CDR1 as SGHRS and CDR2 as YFSETQ. With 0 bases removed from V and 7 bases from J, the gap between germline ends came to 10 bases. CDR3 DNA: TGCGCCAGCAGCTTGGCAGGTTTCGGTGAAAAACTGTTTTTT. It translates to CASSLAGFGEKLFF.

This clonotype was counted a few times. This rearrangement joins TRBV11-2 to TRBJ2-3; D gene uncertain. Germline V lookup: CDR1 SGHAT, CDR2 FQNNGV. The CDR3 is 14 amino acids. V was shortened by 3 bases and J by 3 bases, with 10 bases between the two germline ends. The CDR3 region is CASSFEVRTDTQYF. CDR3 sequence (DNA): TGTGCCAGCAGCTTCGAGGTCAGGACAGATACGCAGTATTTT. Based on the CDR3 plus reference TRBV11-2 and TRBJ2-3, the full variable domain is EAGVAQSPRYKIIEKRQSVAFWCNPISGHATLYWYQQILGQGPKLLIQFQNNGVVDDSQLPKDRFSAERLKGVDSTLKIQPAKLEDSAVYLCASSFEVRTDTQYFGPGTRLTVL.

This clonotype came up many times. The chain is built from TRBV3-1 and TRBJ2-7; D is uncertain. Trimming took off 3 bases at V and 5 bases at J, with 8 bases between the two ends. This CDR3 comprises 12 residues. CDR1 and CDR2 from the germline V gene are LGHDT and YNNKEL (reference sequence). The DNA of the CDR3 is TGTGCCAGCAGCCAGGTGCGGCACGAGCAGTACTTC. It specifies CASSQVRHEQYF.

The V call is TRBV7-3, the J call TRBJ2-1; the match to TRBD2 covers 8 bases. J gave up 8 bases and V 2 bases, and 11 bases lay outside the gene matches. This CDR3 has 16 residues. Germline values: CDR1 SGHTA, CDR2 FQGTGA. The CDR3 loop reads CASSLQAGTSFDEQFF. CDR3 nucleotide sequence: TGTGCCAGCAGCTTACAAGCCGGGACTAGTTTCGATGAGCAGTTCTTC.

The genes are TRBV5-1 and TRBJ2-5; TRBD1 matches at 10 bases. Germline trimming cut 0 bases from V and 2 bases from J; bases unmatched to any gene: 1. From germline, CDR1 is SGHRS and CDR2 YFSETQ. The CDR3 totals 15 residues. In DNA, the CDR3 is TGCGCCAGCAGCTTGGGGACAGGGGGTCAAGAGACCCAGTACTTC. Its protein is CASSLGTGGQETQYF.

This CDR3 is CASSFEVPYTEAFF. The DNA of the CDR3 is TGTGCCAGCAGTTTTGAGGTCCCGTACACTGAAGCTTTCTTT. The chain employs TRBV12-3 or TRBV12-4 and TRBJ1-1; D unresolved. The CDR3 consists of 14 residues. The V and J ends lost 3 bases and 3 bases respectively, with 11 bases between them.

V and J are TRBV5-6 and TRBJ1-2; 7 bases match TRBD1. The CDR3 runs 14 residues. Trimming removed 4 bases from V and 2 bases from J; junction bases left unmatched: 5. Per the germline V gene, CDR1 is SGHDT and CDR2 is YYEEEE. CDR3 sequence reads: CASSMLQGNYGYTF. The DNA for the CDR3 is TGTGCCAGCAGCATGCTACAGGGGAACTATGGCTACACCTTC.

The J gene is TRBJ1-2, the V gene TRBV29-1; 7 nucleotides match TRBD1. Trimming took 2 bases from V and 4 from J; bases not matched to a gene: 7. The CDR3 sequence is 14 residues long. The germline V gene has CDR1 SQVTM and CDR2 ANQGSEA. In DNA, the CDR3 is TGCAGCGTTGAACACACAGGGGACGCCTATGGCTACACCTTC. Protein sequence: CSVEHTGDAYGYTF.

About this clonotype itself: The conserved phenylalanine or tryptophan is not found at the CDR3 terminus, so this likely reflects a read error. The rearrangement uses TRBV3-1 and TRBJ2-7; 13 bases line up with TRBD2. The CDR3 contains 15 residues. The trim removed 5 bases at V and 6 bases at J, leaving 7 bases unmatched. Germline-derived CDR1 and CDR2 are LGHDT and YNNKEL (reference sequence). This CDR3 is CASSYRTSGGSEQYS. CDR3 nucleotides: TGTGCCAGCAGCTACCGGACTAGCGGGGGTTCCGAGCAGTACTCC.

This clonotype was observed a few times. V usage is TRBV29-1 and J usage is TRBJ2-2; D ambiguous. CDR3 size: 14 residues. CDR1 and CDR2 (germline): SQVTM, ANQGSEA. Trimming took off 4 bases at V and 0 bases at J, with 9 bases between the two ends. The CDR3 DNA reads as TGCAGCGTTGGAAGCGCCTCGAACACCGGGGAGCTGTTTTTT. Encoded protein: CSVGSASNTGELFF.

This clonotype was detected a few times. V and J are TRBV15 and TRBJ2-1; TRBD2 might be the D (6 bases). The CDR3 is 16 amino acids. Germline V lookup: CDR1 LNHNV, CDR2 YYDKDF (reference sequence). Trimming cost V 0 bases and J 12 bases, with 21 bases left between them. The CDR3 loop is CATSRDGGRQMKVQFF. The DNA for the CDR3 is TGTGCCACCAGCAGAGATGGGGGGAGACAAATGAAGGTGCAGTTCTTC.

This clonotype occurred a few times. V and J are TRBV30 and TRBJ2-1, with 8 positions matching TRBD1. This CDR3 is built from 12 residues. V lost 1 base and J lost 12; bases outside the gene matches: 5. Germline CDR1 GTSNPN, CDR2 SVGIG (reference sequence). The CDR3: CAWSDQGQAQFF. The CDR3 DNA reads as TGTGCCTGGAGTGACCAGGGACAGGCGCAGTTCTTC.

V is TRBV2 and J is TRBJ2-3; D not certain. Trimming took 5 bases from V and 1 from J, leaving 10 bases between them. Germline loops: CDR1 SNHLY, CDR2 FYNNEI. There are 14 residues in the CDR3. CDR3: CASSSRRGTDTQYF. The CDR3 DNA reads TGTGCCAGCAGTTCTCGTAGGGGCACAGATACGCAGTATTTT.

This clonotype occurred many times. The chain has TRBV19 and TRBJ2-7; 8 bases match TRBD1. Germline assignment: CDR1 LNHDA and CDR2 SQIVND (reference sequence). There are 14 residues in the CDR3. V gave up 3 bases and J gave up 1 base; unmatched junction bases: 2. CDR3 protein: CASSMDRASYEQYF. CDR3 DNA: TGTGCCAGTAGTATGGACAGGGCTTCCTACGAGCAGTACTTC.

This clonotype was recorded at least ten times. This rearrangement joins TRBV3-1 to TRBJ2-2; 8 bases line up with TRBD1. The V and J ends lost 6 bases and 4 bases, in that order; junction bases with no gene match: 4. The CDR3 extends over 14 amino acids. Germline-derived CDR1 and CDR2 are LGHDT and YNNKEL (reference sequence). This CDR3 is CASRGTGSTGELFF. CDR3 DNA: TGTGCCAGCAGGGGGACAGGATCCACCGGGGAGCTGTTTTTT. Complete variable domain (other parts from reference TRBV3-1 and TRBJ2-2): DTAVSQTPKYLVTQMGNDKSIKCEQNLGHDTMYWYKQDSKKFLKIMFSYNNKELIINETVPNRFSPKSPDKAHLNLHINSLELGDSAVYFCASRGTGSTGELFFGEGSRLTVL.

The chain couples TRBV12-3 or TRBV12-4 to TRBJ2-3, with 9 bases matching TRBD2. V lost 5 bases and J lost 2; bases outside the gene matches: 8. The CDR3 loop spans 16 amino acids. The chain's CDR3 is CASSGRTSAYTDTQYF. The CDR3, as DNA: TGTGCCAGCAGTGGGCGGACTAGCGCCTACACAGATACGCAGTATTTT.